The source of this TCR beta chain is a study of blood T cell repertoires in COVID-19. For the study at large: T cells, B-cell-depleted T cells, or PBMCs supplied cDNA or gDNA.

CDR1 and CDR2 (germline): SGHDT, YYEEEE. The CDR3 has 14 residues. V shed 6 bases and J 1 base; nucleotides not matched to a gene: 6. In the study's own analysis: Amplification from reference gene primers served as the basis for estimated nucleated cell counts. Assay: immunoSEQ multiplex PCR; the TCRdb copy retains only in-frame clones and omits some. V and J calls plus clone size are reproduced from that table; the DNA served to infer D and trimming. The sample carries more than 140,000 clones, approximately 82% recorded once. The source is a woman aged 45-65 years in a cohort sampled during active or convalescent COVID-19. The chain carries TRBV5-6 and TRBJ1-2; 7 positions match TRBD1. Input material: peripheral blood. DNA of the CDR3: TGTGCCAGCAACTACAGGGGTCTTAACTATGGCTACACCTTC. Its protein product is CASNYRGLNYGYTF.